One and the same sample provided the 24 T cell receptor beta chains below, sequenced in a study of blood T cell repertoires in COVID-19. Assay: immunoSEQ multiplex PCR; the TCRdb copy retains only in-frame clones and omits some. Among 20,000 to 25,000 clones, about 78% were seen once, and the ten largest hold more than 10%. Sequenced material: peripheral blood. The receptor set was obtained from a man in his fifties or sixties with active COVID-19.

This clone was seen only a few times. The V and J genes are TRBV5-6 and TRBJ1-5; the match to TRBD1 covers 7 bases. The length of the CDR3 is 14 residues. Germline assignment: CDR1 SGHDT and CDR2 YYEEEE. Trimming removed 2 bases from V and 4 bases from J; junction bases left unmatched: 3. This CDR3 reads CASSFSGQNQPQHF. The CDR3 DNA follows: TGTGCCAGCAGCTTTTCGGGACAGAATCAGCCCCAGCATTTT.

The gene calls are TRBV29-1 and TRBJ2-3; D is ambiguous. Between the trimmed V and J ends, which lost 5 bases and 3 bases, there was a span of 15 bases. Per the germline V gene, CDR1 is SQVTM and CDR2 is ANQGSEA. CDR3 length equals 14 residues. CDR3 sequence: CSVLVSSLTDTQYF. CDR3 coding DNA: TGCAGCGTTTTGGTGAGCTCACTAACAGATACGCAGTATTTT.

V is TRBV27 and J is TRBJ2-7; D is perhaps TRBD2 (6 bases). Germline values: CDR1 MNHEY, CDR2 SMNVEV (reference sequence). V lost 6 bases and J 0 bases, leaving 12 bases between the germline ends. The CDR3 extends over 14 amino acids. The CDR3 reads CASRLGTASYEQYF. DNA for the CDR3: TGTGCCAGCAGACTGGGGACTGCCTCCTACGAGCAGTACTTC.

This chain links TRBV19 with TRBJ2-1, with 8 bases fitting TRBD2. Germline V gene sequence: CDR1 LNHDA, CDR2 SQIVND (reference sequence). The CDR3 runs 17 residues. The ends lost 3 bases at V and 0 bases at J; junction bases unmatched: 7. The CDR3 is CASSMIPGLGSYNEQFF. In DNA, the CDR3 is TGTGCCAGTAGTATGATTCCGGGACTAGGCTCCTACAATGAGCAGTTCTTC.

The V and J genes are TRBV28 and TRBJ2-7, with 11 bases lining up with TRBD2. The CDR3 covers 15 residues. Germline assignment: CDR1 MDHEN and CDR2 SYDVKM. V shed 7 bases and J 2 bases; nucleotides not matched to a gene: 7. The DNA of the CDR3 is TGTGCCAGCACCAGACTAGCGGGAAGGGCCTACGAGCAGTACTTC. Translation gives CASTRLAGRAYEQYF.

The J gene is TRBJ2-1, the V gene TRBV5-1; TRBD2 matches at 11 bases. CDR3 size: 16 residues. Trimming at V came to 7 bases and at J to 6 bases, leaving 12 bases not matched to a gene. CDR1 and CDR2 from the germline V gene are SGHRS and YFSETQ. The CDR3 nucleotides read TGCGCCAGCGGCCGAGATGGGACTAGCGGATTCAATGAGCAGTTCTTC. Protein sequence: CASGRDGTSGFNEQFF.

The chain carries TRBV13 and TRBJ2-1; TRBD2 might be the D (6 bases). Germline CDR1 is PRHDT and CDR2 is FYEKMQ (reference sequence). This CDR3 spans 17 amino acids. Trimming left V 3 bases short and J 0 bases short, with 15 bases between. CDR3: CASSLRLWRDSYNEQFF. CDR3 DNA sequence: TGTGCCAGCAGCTTGAGGCTCTGGCGGGACTCCTACAATGAGCAGTTCTTC.

The chain links TRBV6-2 or TRBV6-3 to TRBJ2-3, with a weak D call TRBD2 (6 bases). Looked up from germline, CDR1 is MNHEY and CDR2 is SVGEGT. This CDR3 is 12 amino acids long. V was pared by 5 bases and J by 7 bases, with 10 bases between. The CDR3 DNA reads as TGTGCCAGCAGTCAAGGAGGGAATACGCAGTATTTT. It translates to CASSQGGNTQYF.

The rearrangement uses TRBV6-5 and TRBJ2-7; tentative D call: TRBD1 (6 bases). The V gene's germline CDR1 is MNHEY and CDR2 SVGAGI. This CDR3 comprises 15 residues. Trimming cost V 6 bases and J 0 bases, with 15 bases left between them. The CDR3 DNA reads as TGTGCCAGCAGACCGGACAGTTCCTACTCCTACGAGCAGTACTTC. Amino acids: CASRPDSSYSYEQYF.

This sequence joins TRBV5-4 and TRBJ2-3; 10 bases map to TRBD2. V dropped 3 bases and J dropped 12; count of bases not matched to a gene: 10. Germline CDR1 reads SGHNT; CDR2 reads YYREEE (reference sequence). The CDR3 totals 14 residues. As DNA, the CDR3 is TGTGCCAGCAGCTCCAGGGCTAGCGGGAGCTCTCAGTATTTT. The encoded protein is CASSSRASGSSQYF.

The gene calls are TRBV29-1 and TRBJ1-2; 8 bases fit TRBD1. Trimming took 1 base from V and 4 from J; bases not matched to a gene: 8. The CDR3 length is 15 residues. From germline, CDR1 is SQVTM and CDR2 ANQGSEA. The CDR3: CSVEGGGRGPYGYTF. The DNA for the CDR3 is TGCAGCGTTGAAGGTGGGGGCAGGGGGCCCTATGGCTACACCTTC.

The V call is TRBV7-2, the J call TRBJ2-7; no clear D. The CDR3 runs 15 residues. V shed 5 bases and J shed 2 bases, with 16 bases lying between them. Germline V gene sequence: CDR1 SGHTA, CDR2 FQGNSA. The CDR3 spells CASSPRGGGTYEQYF. CDR3 nucleotides: TGTGCCAGCAGCCCACGAGGTGGCGGTACCTACGAGCAGTACTTC.

This rearrangement joins TRBV15 to TRBJ2-3; TRBD2 might be the D (6 bases). V lost 3 bases to trimming and J lost 4 bases, with 20 bases between them. The CDR3 contains 17 residues. Germline CDR1 and CDR2: LNHNV and YYDKDF (reference sequence). The chain's CDR3 is CATSSAPRDSSADTQYF. For the CDR3, the DNA is TGTGCCACCAGCAGCGCCCCCCGGGACTCAAGCGCAGATACGCAGTATTTT. Filled out from reference TRBV15 and TRBJ2-3, the complete variable domain reads DAMVIQNPRYQVTQFGKPVTLSCSQTLNHNVMYWYQQKSSQAPKLLFHYYDKDFNNEADTPDNFQSRRPNTSFCFLDIRSPGLGDTAMYLCATSSAPRDSSADTQYFGPGTRLTVL.

The chain links TRBV6-2 or TRBV6-3 to TRBJ2-7; TRBD1 aligns across 7 bases. There are 13 residues in the CDR3. Germline V gene sequence: CDR1 MNHEY, CDR2 SVGEGT. V lost 4 bases and J lost 6; bases outside the gene matches: 6. This CDR3 is CASSLLQGREQYF. The CDR3 DNA is TGTGCCAGCAGTTTACTACAGGGGCGCGAGCAGTACTTC.

The CDR3 DNA follows: TGTGCCAGCAGCTTCGCACAGGCCAGCTCCTACAATGAGCAGTTCTTC. Translation: CASSFAQASSYNEQFF. The gene calls are TRBV5-4 and TRBJ2-1; maybe TRBD1 (5 bases). Germline-derived CDR1 and CDR2 are SGHNT and YYREEE (reference sequence). The CDR3 is 16 residues long. V shed 2 bases and J shed 0 bases, with 12 bases lying between them.

V is TRBV27 and J is TRBJ1-2; 9 bases fit TRBD1. Germline V lookup: CDR1 MNHEY, CDR2 SMNVEV (reference sequence). J gave up 4 bases and V 6 bases, and 3 bases lay outside the gene matches. The CDR3 is 13 residues long. CDR3 DNA: TGTGCCAGCAGGCCGGGACAGGGCTATGGCTACACCTTC. Translating gives CASRPGQGYGYTF.

The chain couples TRBV24-1 to TRBJ1-2; 7 nucleotides agree with TRBD1. V was clipped by 4 bases and J by 6 bases; unmatched bases: 7. There are 14 residues in the CDR3. Germline V lookup: CDR1 KGHDR, CDR2 SFDVKD. The CDR3 sequence: CATSDPGQLDGYTF. As DNA, the CDR3 is TGTGCCACCAGTGACCCGGGACAGCTGGATGGCTACACCTTC.

The chain carries TRBV11-3 and TRBJ2-7; a weak D match, TRBD2 (6 bases). Germline loops: CDR1 SGHNT, CDR2 YENEEA. This CDR3 region has 13 residues. V shed 5 bases and J shed 2 bases, with 10 bases lying between them. CDR3 sequence reads: CASSSGLPYEQYF. CDR3 coding DNA: TGTGCCAGCAGCAGCGGGCTTCCCTACGAGCAGTACTTC.

This clone was detected once. The genes are TRBV5-7 and TRBJ1-1; D ambiguous. TRBV5-7 is an ORF, with its function uncertain. The CDR3 loop spans 14 amino acids. V dropped 2 bases and J dropped 0 bases, with 8 bases sitting between them. Written as DNA, the CDR3 is TGTGCCAGCAGCTTCAGGTTTCTGAACACTGAAGCTTTCTTT. Translated, it gives CASSFRFLNTEAFF.

This chain joins TRBV3-1 (or the pseudogene TRBV3-2) and TRBJ2-7, with TRBD2 identical over 8 bases. J lost 4 bases, V lost 0 bases, and 11 bases had no gene match. Germline loops: CDR1 LGHDT, CDR2 YNNKEL (reference sequence). There are 17 residues in the CDR3. The CDR3 nucleotides are TGTGCCAGCAGCCAAGATACGGGACGGGAGGGCCCTTACGAGCAGTACTTC. Residues: CASSQDTGREGPYEQYF.

A word on this clone: At one end, the junction sequence differs from germline, possibly due to a read error. V is TRBV3-1 (or the pseudogene TRBV3-2) and J is TRBJ2-5; D gene ambiguous. CDR3 length: 12 residues. CDR1 LGHDT and CDR2 YNNKEL come from the germline V gene (reference sequence). DNA for the CDR3: TGTGCCAGCGGCCAAATTATAGAGACCCAGTACTTC. It translates to CASGQIIETQYF.

This chain joins TRBV5-1 and TRBJ2-5, with TRBD1 identical over 9 bases. Germline V gives CDR1 SGHRS, CDR2 YFSETQ. The CDR3 totals 13 residues. V shed 4 bases, J shed 3 bases, and the junction held 1 base outside the gene matches. This chain's CDR3 is CASSRTGEETQYF. The DNA for the CDR3 is TGCGCCAGCAGCAGGACAGGGGAAGAGACCCAGTACTTC.

This chain joins TRBV2 and TRBJ1-2; TRBD1 aligns across 8 bases. Germline V lookup: CDR1 SNHLY, CDR2 FYNNEI. The trim removed 6 bases at V and 0 bases at J, leaving 6 bases unmatched. The CDR3 covers 15 residues. The CDR3 DNA reads TGTGCCAGCAGGGACAGGGAAAAAGCTAACTATGGCTACACCTTC. Translating gives CASRDREKANYGYTF.

This chain uses TRBV19 with TRBJ1-1; D ambiguous. Trimming removed 8 bases from V and 5 bases from J, with 15 bases in between. The CDR3 extends over 13 amino acids. Germline assignment: CDR1 LNHDA and CDR2 SQIVND (reference sequence). CDR3 DNA: TGTGCCAGTCATCTCGGGAGGGTGACTGAAGCTTTCTTT. Translating it yields CASHLGRVTEAFF.